The entry that follows covers one T cell receptor (beta chain) sequence. This record belongs to a study of blood T cell repertoires in COVID-19. The authors' processing: Using reference gene primer amplification, nucleated cell counts were estimated. Here immunoSEQ multiplex PCR was the method, and the copy in TCRdb shows in-frame clones only, minus some. V and J calls plus clone size are reproduced from that table; the DNA served to infer D and trimming. The data show about 250,000 clones, 80% to 95% seen once. The CDR3 has 15 amino acids. CDR1 is GTSNPN, CDR2 SVGIG, per germline (reference sequence). The trim removed 5 bases at V and 7 bases at J, leaving 15 bases unmatched.

The chain joins TRBV30 to TRBJ1-2; 8 positions agree with TRBD1. Sequenced: peripheral blood. This TCR derives from a man aged 30-40 years with COVID-19, enrolled during active disease. CDR3 protein: CAWSYWSGGPRGYTF. CDR3 nucleotide sequence: TGTGCCTGGTCCTACTGGTCAGGGGGCCCGCGTGGCTACACCTTC.